This is a list of T cell receptor beta chains from one sample in a study of TIL therapy for anti-PD-1-resistant metastatic lung cancer. Here immunoSEQ multiplex PCR was the method, and the copy in TCRdb shows in-frame clones only, minus some. Of more than 90,000 clones in the sample, roughly 65% were seen once. The sample in question was tumor tissue, obtained at baseline. Source of these receptors: a person aged 25-79 years with non-small cell lung cancer. Each CDR3 is given with its conserved first and last residue. Each record gives: J gene, clone size, D gene, V gene, CDR3 protein, CDR3 DNA. The D gene is left open where the match is weak. Not every row has a clone size; where given, it reads once, few, many or a size class.

TRBJ1-2 | - | TRBD1 | TRBV24-1 | CATSDEGQGVGGYTF | TGTGCCACCAGTGATGAGGGACAGGGTGTGGGTGGCTACACCTTC
TRBJ2-5 | - | - | TRBV9 | CASSPGDQETQYF | TGTGCCAGCAGCCCGGGAGACCAAGAGACCCAGTACTTC
TRBJ1-1 | few | TRBD1 | TRBV6-2/TRBV6-3 | CASSYSIPRGDNTEAFF | TGTGCCAGCAGTTACTCGATCCCCAGGGGGGACAACACTGAAGCTTTCTTT
TRBJ1-1 | - | - | TRBV5-5 | CASSLQNTEAFF | TGTGCCAGCAGCCTACAGAATACTGAAGCTTTCTTT
TRBJ2-2 | - | TRBD2 | TRBV11-3 | CASSLAAGAGTGELFF | TGTGCCAGCAGCTTAGCGGCGGGAGCGGGCACCGGGGAGCTGTTTTTT
TRBJ1-2 | - | - | TRBV24-1 | CATSDREGDYGYTF | TGTGCCACCAGTGACAGGGAAGGAGACTATGGCTACACCTTC
TRBJ1-4 | - | - | TRBV5-1 | CASSGKGENEKLFF | TGCGCCAGCAGCGGGAAAGGGGAAAATGAAAAACTGTTTTTT
TRBJ1-5 | - | TRBD1 | TRBV9 | CASSPTGVRNQPQHF | TGTGCCAGCAGCCCAACAGGGGTGCGCAATCAGCCCCAGCATTTT
TRBJ2-2 | - | TRBD2 | TRBV10-3 | CAISGIAGGGAGELFF | TGTGCCATCAGTGGTATAGCGGGAGGGGGTGCCGGGGAGCTGTTTTTT
TRBJ1-1 | - | TRBD1 | TRBV19 | CASSIRQGMNTEAFF | TGTGCCAGTAGTATACGACAGGGTATGAACACTGAAGCTTTCTTT
TRBJ1-5 | many | TRBD1 | TRBV6-5 | CASSPTGGSNQPQHF | TGTGCCAGCAGTCCGACAGGGGGGAGCAATCAGCCCCAGCATTTT
TRBJ1-2 | few | - | TRBV3-1/TRBV3-2 | CASSQEWAGYGYTF | TGTGCCAGCAGCCAAGAGTGGGCTGGCTATGGCTACACCTTC
TRBJ1-2 | many | TRBD1 | TRBV28 | CASSPTDRGRALRTF | TGTGCCAGCAGTCCCACCGACAGGGGGAGGGCTTTACGCACCTTC
TRBJ1-3 | few | TRBD1 | TRBV28 | CASSDYRGTGNTIYF | TGTGCCAGCAGTGACTACAGGGGAACTGGAAACACCATATATTTT
TRBJ2-1 | - | - | TRBV6-5 | CASSRGVLGNEQFF | TGTGCCAGCAGTCGAGGGGTCTTGGGCAATGAGCAGTTCTTC
TRBJ1-1 | - | - | TRBV18 | CASSPEGNTEAFF | TGTGCCAGCTCACCAGAGGGTAACACTGAAGCTTTCTTT
TRBJ1-1 | - | - | TRBV9 | CASSADPWAEAFF | TGTGCCAGCAGCGCCGACCCGTGGGCTGAAGCTTTCTTT
TRBJ2-2 | - | TRBD1 | TRBV3-1/TRBV3-2 | CASSQGQGSNTGELFF | TGTGCCAGCAGCCAAGGACAGGGGTCAAACACCGGGGAGCTGTTTTTT
TRBJ2-5 | - | - | TRBV29-1 | CSVGPQITYQETQYF | TGCAGCGTTGGACCCCAAATCACATACCAAGAGACCCAGTACTTC
TRBJ1-6 | - | - | TRBV2 | CASGGLANYNSPLHF | TGTGCCAGCGGCGGTCTGGCAAACTATAATTCACCCCTCCACTTT
TRBJ1-5 | - | - | TRBV11-2 | CASSLEGARGNQPQHF | TGTGCCAGCAGCTTAGAAGGGGCAAGGGGCAATCAGCCCCAGCATTTT
TRBJ1-1 | - | - | TRBV6-5 | CASSYEGRGTEAFF | TGTGCCAGCAGTTATGAGGGGCGAGGCACTGAAGCTTTCTTT
TRBJ2-1 | - | - | TRBV7-3 | CASRLNRDNEQFF | TGTGCCAGCAGGCTCAATAGGGACAATGAGCAGTTCTTC
TRBJ1-1 | - | TRBD1 | TRBV11-2 | CASSFWVRQGAGAFF | TGTGCCAGCAGCTTCTGGGTGAGACAGGGCGCCGGAGCTTTCTTT
TRBJ1-5 | - | - | TRBV12-1 | CASSRFFCSWTADQPQHF | TGTGCCAGCAGCCGCTTTTTCTGCTCTTGGACAGCTGATCAGCCCCAGCATTTT
TRBJ1-2 | - | - | TRBV27 | CASSHDGGLGYGYTF | TGTGCCAGCAGCCACGACGGAGGGCTGGGGTATGGCTACACCTTC
TRBJ1-3 | - | - | TRBV5-5 | CASSLEAGEGNTIYF | TGTGCCAGCAGCTTGGAGGCAGGGGAAGGAAACACCATATATTTT
TRBJ1-1 | - | - | TRBV6-5 | CASSYSPSGATEAFF | TGTGCCAGCAGTTACTCCCCCTCGGGCGCCACTGAAGCTTTCTTT
TRBJ2-5 | once | - | TRBV3-1/TRBV3-2 | CPSTQPRPGVGKETQYF | TGTCCCAGCACCCAACCACGACCGGGTGTGGGCAAAGAGACCCAGTACTTC
TRBJ1-2 | few | - | TRBV19 | CASSKATGPNYGYTF | TGTGCCAGTAGTAAGGCGACGGGGCCTAACTATGGCTACACCTTC
TRBJ2-1 | many | - | TRBV19 | CASSKPGPLNEQFF | TGTGCCAGTAGTAAACCGGGACCGCTTAATGAGCAGTTCTTC
TRBJ2-3 | - | - | TRBV7-2 | CASSVAGLTTDTQYF | TGTGCCAGCAGCGTTGCGGGGCTCACCACAGATACGCAGTATTTT
TRBJ1-1 | many | - | TRBV30 | CAWSFLMGVNTEAFF | TGTGCCTGGAGCTTTTTGATGGGGGTGAACACTGAAGCTTTCTTT
TRBJ1-3 | - | - | TRBV18 | CASSPQGSSGNTIYF | TGTGCCAGCTCACCACAGGGGAGCTCTGGAAACACCATATATTTT
TRBJ1-5 | few | - | TRBV30 | CAWSIPAGNQPQHF | TGTGCCTGGAGTATTCCGGCTGGAAATCAGCCCCAGCATTTT
TRBJ1-1 | - | - | TRBV10-3 | CAISDWGPGEAFF | TGTGCCATCAGTGATTGGGGGCCCGGAGAAGCTTTCTTT
TRBJ2-7 | - | - | TRBV5-4 | CASSFATHYEQYF | TGTGCCAGCAGCTTCGCCACCCACTACGAGCAGTACTTC
TRBJ2-5 | - | - | TRBV19 | CASSTTVQETQYF | TGTGCCAGTAGTACGACAGTCCAAGAGACCCAGTACTTC
TRBJ2-1 | - | TRBD2 | TRBV4-3 | CASSQDGGLALLYNEQFF | TGCGCCAGCAGCCAAGATGGGGGACTAGCCTTACTTTACAATGAGCAGTTCTTC
TRBJ2-2 | - | TRBD2 | TRBV28 | CASSPGGTAGELFF | TGTGCCAGCAGTCCGGGAGGGACCGCCGGGGAGCTGTTTTTT
TRBJ1-2 | - | TRBD1 | TRBV13 | CASSGAGTELLYGYTF | TGTGCCAGCAGCGGAGCCGGGACAGAGCTACTCTATGGCTACACCTTC
TRBJ2-2 | few | - | TRBV12-3/TRBV12-4 | CASRLTTGELFF | TGTGCCAGCAGACTAACTACCGGGGAGCTGTTTTTT
TRBJ2-7 | - | TRBD1 | TRBV6-4 | CASKLPGIQGAKEQYF | TGTGCCAGCAAACTCCCTGGTATACAGGGGGCGAAGGAGCAGTACTTC
TRBJ1-2 | - | - | TRBV2 | CASSINRDHYGYTF | TGTGCCAGCAGCATTAACAGGGATCACTATGGCTACACCTTC
TRBJ2-7 | - | TRBD1 | TRBV6-5 | CASSQTDRGDEQYF | TGTGCCAGCAGCCAGACCGACAGGGGCGACGAGCAGTACTTC
TRBJ2-2 | - | - | TRBV5-4 | CASSPRRQHTGELFF | TGTGCCAGCAGCCCGCGCCGGCAGCACACCGGGGAGCTGTTTTTT
TRBJ2-7 | - | - | TRBV28 | CASSPNLGAGRRGEQYF | TGTGCCAGCAGCCCCAACCTCGGGGCGGGACGTCGCGGGGAGCAGTACTTC
TRBJ2-7 | - | - | TRBV4-1 | CASSQSEAPYEQYF | TGCGCCAGCAGCCAATCTGAAGCCCCCTACGAGCAGTACTTC
TRBJ2-1 | - | - | TRBV7-9 | CASSSQGYNEQFF | TGTGCCAGCAGCTCACAGGGTTACAATGAGCAGTTCTTC
TRBJ1-5 | once | TRBD1 | TRBV6-1 | CASSEVGTGSRQPQHF | TGTGCCAGCAGTGAAGTAGGGACAGGGAGTCGTCAGCCCCAGCATTTT
TRBJ2-7 | - | - | TRBV9 | CASSVGVSYEQYF | TGTGCCAGCAGCGTAGGGGTGTCCTACGAGCAGTACTTC
TRBJ2-2 | few | - | TRBV3-1/TRBV3-2 | CATGSGLNTGELFF | TGTGCCACGGGGTCGGGGTTGAACACCGGGGAGCTGTTTTTT
TRBJ1-6 | - | - | TRBV7-9 | CASSDPLRSYNSPLHF | TGTGCCAGCAGCGACCCTCTCCGATCCTATAATTCACCCCTCCACTTT
TRBJ1-2 | few | TRBD1 | TRBV19 | CASCLGGQAGYTF | TGTGCCAGTTGCCTAGGGGGCCAGGCTGGCTACACCTTC